Listed below are T cell receptor beta chains from one sample, sequenced in a study of shared clonotypes between healthy human individuals. Some clones are missing from TCRdb's copy, which holds only in-frame ones; the method was immunoSEQ multiplex PCR. The sample consists of about 1.5 million clones, nearly 99% of them appearing once. The sequenced material came from naive CD4+ T cells sorted from blood. These receptors all come from a man between 25 and 39 years old in good health. The CDR3 runs from the conserved cysteine through the conserved F or W. D genes are given only for firm matches. Not every row has a clone size; where given, it reads once, few, many or a size class.

clone_size j_call cdr3_length d_call v_call cdr3_aa cdr3_nt
. TRBJ1-3 18 . TRBV7-8 CASSLAGPGPTSGNTIYF TGTGCCAGCAGCTTAGCGGGTCCGGGACCTACTTCTGGAAACACCATATATTTT
. TRBJ2-1 17 . TRBV9 CASSAGSTGGIYNEQFF TGTGCCAGCAGCGCGGGCTCGACGGGCGGAATCTACAATGAGCAGTTCTTC
. TRBJ2-6 21 TRBD1 TRBV10-3 CAISESLGKGARSSGANVLTF TGTGCCATCAGTGAGTCCCTAGGGAAGGGGGCGAGATCCTCTGGGGCCAACGTCCTGACTTTC
. TRBJ2-1 15 TRBD2 TRBV28 CASSLPSGAYNEQFF TGTGCCAGCAGTTTACCTAGCGGGGCCTACAATGAGCAGTTCTTC
. TRBJ1-1 18 TRBD1 TRBV11-2 CASSSPRGTGRLHTEAFF TGTGCCAGCAGCTCCCCCCGGGGGACAGGGCGGTTGCACACTGAAGCTTTCTTT
once TRBJ1-2 17 . TRBV18 CASSPPGGGSANYGYTF TGTGCCAGCTCACCACCGGGTGGAGGGTCGGCTAACTATGGCTACACCTTC
. TRBJ2-3 16 TRBD1 TRBV7-9 CASSKGQAGLPYTQYF TGTGCCAGCAGCAAAGGACAGGCCGGGCTCCCGTATACGCAGTATTTT
. TRBJ2-1 16 TRBD2 TRBV6-5 CASSYPLAGGTHEQFF TGTGCCAGCAGTTACCCACTAGCGGGAGGGACCCATGAGCAGTTCTTC
. TRBJ2-6 19 TRBD1 TRBV28 CASSLERDRGPWGANVLTF TGTGCCAGCAGTTTAGAAAGGGACAGGGGGCCTTGGGGGGCCAACGTCCTGACTTTC
. TRBJ2-7 14 TRBD1 TRBV19 CASSSDRASYEQYF TGTGCCAGTAGTTCGGACAGGGCCTCCTACGAGCAGTACTTC
. TRBJ2-1 16 . TRBV7-8 CASSLFGGILDNEQFF TGTGCCAGCAGCTTATTTGGCGGGATCCTGGACAATGAGCAGTTCTTC
. TRBJ2-1 14 . TRBV9 CASSVSDSYNEQFF TGTGCCAGCAGCGTTTCGGACAGTTACAATGAGCAGTTCTTC
. TRBJ1-2 15 TRBD1 TRBV15 CATSLDRVGPYGYTF TGTGCCACCTCACTTGACAGGGTGGGCCCCTATGGCTACACCTTC
. TRBJ2-7 13 TRBD1 TRBV5-1 CASSSGGQDEQYF TGCGCCAGCAGCTCCGGGGGACAGGACGAGCAGTACTTC
. TRBJ2-7 14 TRBD1 TRBV9 CASSVTGDPYEQYF TGTGCCAGCAGCGTAACAGGGGACCCCTACGAGCAGTACTTC
once TRBJ2-7 11 . TRBV6-1 CASEGIYEQYF TGTGCCAGCGAGGGCATTTACGAGCAGTACTTC
once TRBJ2-1 14 . TRBV18 CASSPLRQDHEQFF TGTGCCAGCTCACCACTCCGCCAGGACCATGAGCAGTTCTTC
. TRBJ2-2 16 TRBD1 TRBV7-8 CASSRFWDREPGELFF TGTGCCAGCAGCCGCTTTTGGGACAGGGAGCCCGGGGAGCTGTTTTTT
. TRBJ2-2 16 . TRBV7-6 CASSSTGQSNTGELFF TGTGCCAGCAGCTCGACTGGACAGTCGAACACCGGGGAGCTGTTTTTT
. TRBJ2-7 12 TRBD1 TRBV28 CASSEDRYEQYF TGTGCCAGCAGTGAGGACAGGTACGAGCAGTACTTC
. TRBJ2-1 13 . TRBV5-4 CASSPPGDNEQFF TGTGCCAGCAGCCCTCCGGGGGACAATGAGCAGTTCTTC
. TRBJ2-7 13 . TRBV18 CASSWGYGGEQYF TGTGCCAGCTCATGGGGGTACGGCGGGGAGCAGTACTTC
. TRBJ1-1 14 . TRBV11-2 CASSLDPRSTEAFF TGTGCCAGCAGCTTAGATCCCCGATCGACTGAAGCTTTCTTT
. TRBJ2-3 14 TRBD2 TRBV18 CASTDPGGLNTQYF TGTGCCAGCACGGATCCGGGAGGACTGAATACGCAGTATTTT
. TRBJ2-3 16 . TRBV10-2 CASSESKGVAPDTQYF TGCGCCAGCAGTGAGTCGAAGGGGGTAGCCCCGGATACGCAGTATTTT
. TRBJ2-1 15 TRBD2 TRBV2 CASTGLAGTYNEQFF TGTGCCAGCACTGGACTAGCGGGTACCTACAATGAGCAGTTCTTC
. TRBJ2-5 13 . TRBV27 CASSLLSGETQYF TGTGCCAGCAGTTTATTAAGCGGGGAGACCCAGTACTTC
. TRBJ1-5 14 . TRBV2 CASTYSLWNQPQHF TGTGCCAGCACATACAGCTTATGGAATCAGCCCCAGCATTTT
. TRBJ2-5 14 . TRBV11-2 CASSSRGVRETQYF TGTGCCAGCAGCTCAAGGGGTGTCCGAGAGACCCAGTACTTC
. TRBJ2-1 16 TRBD2 TRBV10-3 CAISLVGAGGANEQFF TGTGCCATCAGCCTAGTCGGGGCGGGAGGGGCGAATGAGCAGTTCTTC
once TRBJ2-5 17 . TRBV9 CASSPVGQPVGARTQYF TGTGCCAGCAGCCCGGTCGGACAGCCTGTAGGTGCTAGGACCCAGTACTTC
. TRBJ2-7 14 . TRBV7-3 CASSLGSTLSEQYF TGTGCCAGCAGCTTGGGCTCCACACTTAGCGAGCAGTACTTC
. TRBJ2-4 14 . TRBV9 CASSVQDRQNIQYF TGTGCCAGCAGCGTACAGGATAGACAAAACATTCAGTACTTC
. TRBJ2-1 15 . TRBV6-5 CASSTIGSSYNEQFF TGTGCCAGCAGTACTATAGGGAGCTCCTACAATGAGCAGTTCTTC
. TRBJ1-1 17 . TRBV27 CASSLEARWGGMTEAFF TGTGCCAGCAGTCTAGAGGCCCGATGGGGGGGCATGACTGAAGCTTTCTTT
. TRBJ2-7 15 . TRBV9 CASSVGSQGSYEQYF TGTGCCAGCAGCGTAGGTAGCCAGGGATCCTACGAGCAGTACTTC
once TRBJ2-7 15 . TRBV5-8 CASSWGAGLSYEQYF TGTGCCAGCAGCTGGGGGGCGGGACTGTCCTACGAGCAGTACTTC
. TRBJ2-7 14 TRBD2 TRBV19 CASSKREGFYEQYF TGTGCCAGTAGCAAAAGGGAGGGATTCTACGAGCAGTACTTC
. TRBJ1-1 14 . TRBV11-2 CASSLQTGGTEAFF TGTGCCAGCAGCTTACAGACGGGGGGTACTGAAGCTTTCTTT
. TRBJ2-7 14 . TRBV18 CASSLTGISYEQYF TGTGCCAGCTCCCTCACAGGGATCTCCTACGAGCAGTACTTC
. TRBJ2-7 13 . TRBV10-3 CAISERYTIEQYF TGTGCCATCAGTGAGCGCTATACGATTGAGCAGTACTTC
. TRBJ2-7 13 . TRBV29-1 CSVLGRLSYEQYF TGCAGCGTCCTGGGACGGCTTTCCTACGAGCAGTACTTC
. TRBJ2-3 17 . TRBV29-1 CSDIPSVSPGYTDTQYF TGCAGCGATATTCCTAGCGTCAGTCCAGGGTACACAGATACGCAGTATTTT
. TRBJ2-7 14 . TRBV28 CASSLVGVPYEQYF TGTGCCAGCAGTTTAGTCGGGGTTCCCTACGAGCAGTACTTC
. TRBJ1-2 15 . TRBV28 CASSLGRNRRYGYTF TGTGCCAGCAGCCTCGGGAGAAACAGGCGCTATGGCTACACCTTC
. TRBJ2-7 15 . TRBV27 CASSLFRESGYEQYF TGTGCCAGCAGTTTATTTCGGGAATCGGGTTACGAGCAGTACTTC
. TRBJ2-3 14 TRBD1 TRBV2 CASTKTGVQDTQYF TGTGCCAGCACCAAGACAGGGGTCCAAGATACGCAGTATTTT
. TRBJ2-1 15 TRBD2 TRBV27 CASSPRWAGGNEQFF TGTGCCAGCAGTCCCCGATGGGCGGGAGGGAATGAGCAGTTCTTC
. TRBJ2-2 15 TRBD2 TRBV7-2 CASTPFSGGTGELFF TGTGCCAGCACCCCATTTTCGGGAGGAACCGGGGAGCTGTTTTTT
. TRBJ2-7 15 . TRBV10-3 CAISESVGSFYEQYF TGTGCCATCAGTGAGTCGGTAGGGTCTTTCTACGAGCAGTACTTC
. TRBJ2-3 16 TRBD2 TRBV5-1 CASSESRLAGTDTQYF TGCGCCAGCAGCGAATCCCGACTAGCGGGCACAGATACGCAGTATTTT
. TRBJ1-1 14 . TRBV7-8 CASSLGHSNTEAFF TGTGCCAGCAGCTTAGGGCACTCGAACACTGAAGCTTTCTTT
. TRBJ2-7 14 . TRBV7-9 CASSADGVPRGQYF TGTGCCAGCAGCGCCGACGGGGTGCCCCGGGGGCAGTACTTC
. TRBJ1-3 15 . TRBV9 CASSGGHPSGNTIYF TGTGCCAGCAGCGGAGGACATCCCTCTGGAAACACCATATATTTT
. TRBJ2-7 14 . TRBV11-2 CASSFLFREYEQYF TGTGCCAGCAGCTTTCTGTTTCGGGAGTACGAGCAGTACTTC